This T cell receptor (beta chain) was sequenced during a study of neurological immune-mediated disorders. Study outcomes and limitations: The multiple sclerosis repertoire cluster had no clinical or MRI correlate. Among 34 multiple sclerosis patients, 18 had repertoires that phylogenetic grouping placed in one related-CDR3 cluster, a possible signature.

Libraries used 2 million unsorted PBMCs kept frozen in RNAlater. TCRdb re-called the 5' RACE reads through MiXCR, storing one row per CDR3 protein. This sample yields 60,000 to 80,000 distinct CDR3 sequences, of which around 4.8% are seen a single time; roughly 3.2% belongs to the top ten. In this sample, this clonotype turned up many times. What it recognizes is unknown. Trimming cost V 6 bases and J 3 bases; bases outside gene matches: 10. This CDR3 spans 15 amino acids. CDR1 and CDR2 (germline): DFQATT, SNEGSKA (reference sequence). This chain links TRBV20-1 with TRBJ1-1; TRBD1 aligns across 10 bases. Sequencing was performed on PBMCs. This receptor was taken from a woman aged 50 to 65 with multiple sclerosis. The CDR3 sequence is CSAPMDRGEDTEAFF. The CDR3 coding sequence is TGCAGTGCGCCGATGGACAGGGGGGAGGACACTGAAGCTTTCTTT.